The clone carrying this T cell receptor beta chain was counted only a few times. The record originates from a study of blood T cell repertoires in COVID-19. On the study more broadly: PBMCs, B-cell-depleted T cells, or T cells provided the cDNA or gDNA that made up the material.

Per the authors' pipeline: Amplification from reference gene primers served as the basis for estimated nucleated cell counts. Here immunoSEQ multiplex PCR was the method, and the copy in TCRdb shows in-frame clones only, minus some. The V and J calls and clone size are taken from that table; D and trimming were inferred from the DNA. The repertoire holds some 200,000 clones, with about 80% as singletons. Sequencing was done on a sample of peripheral blood. The clonotype was recovered from a woman aged 60-70 years with acute or convalescent COVID-19.

DNA of the CDR3: TGCGCCAGCAGCTTGATGCAGGCTAACTATGGCTACACCTTC. Encoded protein: CASSLMQANYGYTF. The V gene is TRBV5-1, the J gene TRBJ1-2; D is ambiguous. The CDR3 sequence is 14 residues long. The V and J ends lost 1 base and 0 bases respectively, with 7 bases between them. Germline lookup yields CDR1 SGHRS and CDR2 YFSETQ.